The rows below give T cell receptor beta chains drawn from one sample of a study of cytomegalovirus exposure and HLA in healthy donors. Profiling relied on immunoSEQ multiplex PCR, and the TCRdb table lists in-frame clones only, not all of them. The repertoire table contains about 170,000 clones. The sequenced material came from PBMCs. These receptors came from a woman aged 60-75 years in good health and CMV-seronegative. CDR3s include the opening cysteine and the closing phenylalanine or tryptophan. The order of the fields is J gene, V gene, D gene, CDR3 protein, CDR3 DNA. D genes are given only for firm matches.

TRBJ2-5 TRBV19 - CASSPRGREVETQYF TGTGCCAGTAGTCCCCGGGGCAGGGAGGTAGAGACCCAGTACTTC
TRBJ1-4 TRBV11-2 TRBD1 CASSLTGPVREKLFF TGTGCCAGCAGCTTGACAGGGCCCGTGAGGGAAAAACTGTTTTTT
TRBJ1-2 TRBV19 - CASSPGVQGYTF TGTGCCAGTAGTCCAGGGGTACAAGGCTACACCTTC
TRBJ2-1 TRBV5-1 - CASSLSGGEYNEQFF TGCGCCAGCAGCCTTAGCGGTGGTGAGTACAATGAGCAGTTCTTC
TRBJ2-7 TRBV9 - CASSVVDGTLISEQYF TGTGCCAGCAGCGTAGTAGATGGGACTCTCATTTCCGAGCAGTACTTC
TRBJ2-1 TRBV4-2 - CASSQVSSGPESSYNEQFF TGTGCCAGCAGCCAAGTCTCCAGCGGGCCCGAAAGCTCCTACAATGAGCAGTTCTTC
TRBJ2-1 TRBV7-9 - CASSLAARYSYNEQFF TGTGCCAGCAGCTTAGCGGCACGATACTCCTACAATGAGCAGTTCTTC
TRBJ1-2 TRBV7-8 TRBD1 CASSLATGRTIYGYTF TGTGCCAGCAGCTTAGCGACAGGGAGAACTATCTATGGCTACACCTTC
TRBJ1-2 TRBV6-1 TRBD1 CASSDPGTGTYGYTF TGTGCCAGCAGTGACCCCGGGACAGGGACTTATGGCTACACCTTC
TRBJ2-1 TRBV18 TRBD2 CASSGDSGRPNEQFF TGTGCCAGCTCAGGAGATAGCGGGAGGCCTAATGAGCAGTTCTTC
TRBJ1-1 TRBV5-5 - CASSPTGRTEAFF TGTGCCAGCAGCCCGACAGGCCGCACTGAAGCTTTCTTT
TRBJ2-5 TRBV4-2 TRBD2 CASSQQTVGTTEETQYF TGTGCCAGCAGCCAACAAACGGTAGGGACTACCGAAGAGACCCAGTACTTC
TRBJ2-1 TRBV12-5 TRBD2 CASAPGTSGRRDEQFF TGTGCTAGTGCCCCCGGGACTAGCGGGAGGAGGGATGAGCAGTTCTTC
TRBJ1-1 TRBV7-2 - CASSLAANTEAFF TGTGCCAGCAGCTTAGCGGCTAACACTGAAGCTTTCTTT